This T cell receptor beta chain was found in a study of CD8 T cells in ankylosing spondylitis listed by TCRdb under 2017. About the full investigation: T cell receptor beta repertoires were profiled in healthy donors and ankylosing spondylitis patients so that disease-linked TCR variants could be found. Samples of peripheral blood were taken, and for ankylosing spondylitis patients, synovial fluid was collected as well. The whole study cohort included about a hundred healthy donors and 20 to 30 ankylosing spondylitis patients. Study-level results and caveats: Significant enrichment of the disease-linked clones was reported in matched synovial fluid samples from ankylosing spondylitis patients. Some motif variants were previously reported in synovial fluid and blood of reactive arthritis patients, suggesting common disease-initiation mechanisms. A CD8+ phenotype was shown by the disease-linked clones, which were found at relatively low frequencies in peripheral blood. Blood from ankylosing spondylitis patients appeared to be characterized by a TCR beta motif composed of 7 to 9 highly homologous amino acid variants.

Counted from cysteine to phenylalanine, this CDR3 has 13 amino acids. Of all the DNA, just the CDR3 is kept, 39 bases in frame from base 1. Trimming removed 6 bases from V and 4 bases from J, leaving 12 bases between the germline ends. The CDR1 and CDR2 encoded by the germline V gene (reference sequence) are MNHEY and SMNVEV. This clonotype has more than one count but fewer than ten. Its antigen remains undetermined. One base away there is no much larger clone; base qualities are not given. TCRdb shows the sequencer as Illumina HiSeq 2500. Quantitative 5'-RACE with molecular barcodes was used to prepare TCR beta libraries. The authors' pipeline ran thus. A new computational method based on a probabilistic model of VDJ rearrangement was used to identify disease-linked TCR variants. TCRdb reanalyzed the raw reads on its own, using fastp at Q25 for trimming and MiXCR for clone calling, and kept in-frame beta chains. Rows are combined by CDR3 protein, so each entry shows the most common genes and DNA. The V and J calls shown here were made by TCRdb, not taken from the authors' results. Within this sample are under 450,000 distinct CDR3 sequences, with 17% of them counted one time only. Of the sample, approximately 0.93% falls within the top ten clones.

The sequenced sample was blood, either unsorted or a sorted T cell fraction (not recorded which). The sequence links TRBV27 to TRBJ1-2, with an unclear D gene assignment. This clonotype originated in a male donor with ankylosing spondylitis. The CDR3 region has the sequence CASRGTASYGYTF. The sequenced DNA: TGTGCCAGCAGGGGTACAGCCTCCTATGGCTACACCTTC.